These T cell receptor beta chains were read from a single sample in a study of T cell repertoires in cytomegalovirus infection. MiXCR, run by TCRdb on the reads, gives a single entry per CDR3 protein. The sample consists of about a million distinct CDR3 sequences, approximately 31% of them appearing once. The antigens of these receptors remain unknown. The source material was cultured CD8+ T cells from PBMCs, sampled from culture after CMV antigen stimulation. All receptors derive from a human donor in good health (CMV status not recorded). Some clones in this sample may be carry-over from other donors' samples. The CDR3 runs from the conserved cysteine through the conserved F or W. The D gene is left open where the match is weak. Clone size is shown for a subset of rows, as once, few, many or a class of expanded clone.

>TRBJ1-1|many|TRBV7-9|NA
TGTGCCAGCAGCTCCAGGGAGCGAAACACTGAAGCTTTCTTT
CASSSRERNTEAFF
>TRBJ2-7|NA|TRBV3-1|TRBD2
TGTGCCAGCAGCCCGGGACTAGCGGGCCTCTCCTACGAGCAGTACTTC
CASSPGLAGLSYEQYF
>TRBJ1-3|few|TRBV9|NA
TGTGCCAGCAGCGTATATGCGGCGAGCTCTGGAAACACCATATATTTT
CASSVYAASSGNTIYF
>TRBJ1-1|NA|TRBV6-2/TRBV6-3|TRBD1
TGTGCCAGCAGTACCAATCCCGGGACAGAGAACACTGAAGCTTTCTTT
CASSTNPGTENTEAFF
>TRBJ1-1|NA|TRBV6-4|NA
TGTGCCAGCAGTGACGATTGGGGGAGTGAAGCTTTCTTT
CASSDDWGSEAFF
>TRBJ2-7|few|TRBV6-1|TRBD1
TGTGCCAGCAGAAACAGGGGATTGGACTACGAGCAGTACTTC
CASRNRGLDYEQYF
>TRBJ2-2|NA|TRBV6-8|NA
TGTGCCAGCAGTTACACCGGGGGACAGTACGCGAACACCGGGGAGCTGTTTTTT
CASSYTGGQYANTGELFF
>TRBJ2-3|few|TRBV29-1|TRBD2
TGCAGCATAGAACCTAGCGGGGGGCCCGGAGATACGCAGTATTTT
CSIEPSGGPGDTQYF
>TRBJ1-2|few|TRBV9|NA
TGTGCCAGCAGCGACCCGGCATATGTCGGATATGGCTACACCTTC
CASSDPAYVGYGYTF
>TRBJ2-1|NA|TRBV12-3/TRBV12-4|NA
TGTGCCAGCAGCCGTATATACAATGAGCAGTTCTTC
CASSRIYNEQFF
>TRBJ1-2|few|TRBV7-9|NA
TGTGCCAGCAGCTCGGGGGGTGTTGGCTACACCTTC
CASSSGGVGYTF
>TRBJ1-5|NA|TRBV7-9|NA
TGTGCCAGCACCGGGGGTAGCAATCAGCCCCAGCATTTT
CASTGGSNQPQHF
>TRBJ1-2|NA|TRBV7-9|NA
TGTGCCAGCAGCTTACTAACCGATGGGGGGGCGGGCGGCTACACCTTC
CASSLLTDGGAGGYTF
>TRBJ2-2|many|TRBV12-3/TRBV12-4|TRBD2
TGTGCCAGCAGCAGCAGCGGGGGCACCGGGGAGCTGTTTTTT
CASSSSGGTGELFF
>TRBJ2-5|NA|TRBV4-3|NA
TGCGCCAGCAGCCAAGAATGGGTCGTAACCGAGACCCAGTACTTC
CASSQEWVVTETQYF
>TRBJ2-3|NA|TRBV29-1|NA
TGCAGCGTCCGGACTGGGGCGCTGAATACGCAGTATTTT
CSVRTGALNTQYF
>TRBJ2-3|NA|TRBV10-3|TRBD2
TGTGCCATCACCCGAGTCGAGCTAGCGGGGGGGCAGGCAGATACGCAGTATTTT
CAITRVELAGGQADTQYF